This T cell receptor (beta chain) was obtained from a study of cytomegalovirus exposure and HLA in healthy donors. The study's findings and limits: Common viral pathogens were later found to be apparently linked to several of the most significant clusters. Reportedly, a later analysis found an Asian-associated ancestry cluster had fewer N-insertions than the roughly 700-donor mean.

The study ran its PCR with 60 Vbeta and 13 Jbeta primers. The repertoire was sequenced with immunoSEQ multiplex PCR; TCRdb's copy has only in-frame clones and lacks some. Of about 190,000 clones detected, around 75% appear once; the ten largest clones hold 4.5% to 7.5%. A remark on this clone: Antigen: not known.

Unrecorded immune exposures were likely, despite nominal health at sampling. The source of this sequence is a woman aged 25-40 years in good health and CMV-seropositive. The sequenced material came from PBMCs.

CDR3 sequence: CASSYTVVEGYTF. CDR3 in DNA: TGTGCCAGCAGCTATACGGTGGTAGAGGGCTACACCTTC. The chain links TRBV6-6 to TRBJ1-2; D remains unclear. The germline V and J ends were trimmed by 6 bases and 8 bases, with 16 bases remaining between them. This CDR3 contains 13 residues. CDR1 is MNHNY, CDR2 SVGAGI, per germline (reference sequence).